Following are 5 T cell receptor beta chains from one sample sequenced in a study of T cell changes during pregnancy in multiple sclerosis. Here immunoSEQ multiplex PCR was the method, and the copy in TCRdb shows in-frame clones only, minus some. The table lists tens of thousands of clones, approximately 86% of them singletons. Source: CD4+ T cells from peripheral blood mononuclear cells, taken in the first trimester of pregnancy. These receptors originate from a female donor in good health, enrolled as a control in a pregnancy study.

The chain links TRBV5-1 to TRBJ2-6; D is unclear. The germline V and J ends were trimmed by 4 bases and 3 bases, with 8 bases remaining between them. Germline V gives CDR1 SGHRS, CDR2 YFSETQ. The CDR3 is 14 amino acids. The CDR3 DNA is TGCGCCAGCAGCCGAGATAATGGGGCCAACGTCCTGACTTTC. Translated, it gives CASSRDNGANVLTF.

The rearrangement links TRBV5-5 to TRBJ1-5; D unresolved. CDR1 SGHKS and CDR2 YYEKEE come from the germline V gene (reference sequence). The CDR3 runs to 16 residues. V lost 0 bases and J lost 0, with 10 bases in between. This chain's CDR3 is CASSLVSAYSNQPQHF. The CDR3 DNA reads TGTGCCAGCAGCTTGGTGAGCGCATATAGCAATCAGCCCCAGCATTTT.

The gene calls are TRBV9 and TRBJ1-1; no clear D. With 2 bases removed from V and 0 bases from J, the gap between germline ends came to 5 bases. CDR1 and CDR2 (germline): SGDLS, YYNGEE. CDR3 length: 13 residues. Here the CDR3 reads CASSVTVNTEAFF. CDR3 DNA: TGTGCCAGCAGCGTTACAGTGAACACTGAAGCTTTCTTT.

The chain uses TRBV28 and TRBJ1-5; weak D call: TRBD1 (6 bases). Germline values: CDR1 MDHEN, CDR2 SYDVKM. With 6 bases removed from V and 4 bases from J, the gap between germline ends came to 13 bases. CDR3 length equals 14 residues. CDR3 protein: CASRSGTTNQPQHF. CDR3 nucleotide sequence: TGTGCCAGCAGATCCGGGACAACAAATCAGCCCCAGCATTTT. Variable domain in full (rest from reference TRBV28 and TRBJ1-5): DVKVTQSSRYLVKRTGEKVFLECVQDMDHENMFWYRQDPGLGLRLIYFSYDVKMKEKGDIPEGYSVSREKKERFSLILESASTNQTSMYLCASRSGTTNQPQHFGDGTRLSIL.

The CDR3 sequence is CASSLAGLAATYEQYF. Written as DNA, the CDR3 is TGTGCCAGCAGCTTAGCGGGACTAGCGGCAACCTACGAGCAGTACTTC. The chain couples TRBV7-2 to TRBJ2-7; 11 nucleotides line up with TRBD2. V lost 0 bases and J lost 2; bases outside the gene matches: 3. In germline, CDR1 is SGHTA, CDR2 FQGNSA. The CDR3 covers 16 residues.